This T cell receptor beta chain was captured in a study of T cell repertoires in cytomegalovirus infection. This clonotype has only a few counts. Its antigen is still unknown. Points from the study as a whole: Ex vivo, HLA-C-restricted CMV-specific TCR beta clonotypes prevailed over the rest of the response.

The CDR3 is made up of 14 amino acids. Germline values: CDR1 SGHNT, CDR2 YYREEE (reference sequence). Deletions cut 5 bases from V and 2 bases from J, with 12 bases between. Each CDR3 protein gets one entry after TCRdb re-called the reads with MiXCR. The table shows a few hundred thousand distinct CDR3 sequences, with more than 8% occurring only once. The sequence was collected from a human donor in good health (CMV status not recorded). Some clones in this sample may be carry-over from other donors' samples. The specimen was PBMCs. The rearrangement uses TRBV5-4 and TRBJ2-3, with D possibly called TRBD1 or TRBD2 (5 bases each). CDR3 nucleotide sequence: TGTGCCAGCAGTGGGACCCTAGACACAGATACGCAGTATTTT. Its translation: CASSGTLDTDTQYF. The entire variable domain, with the rest obtained from reference TRBV5-4 and TRBJ2-3, is as follows: ETGVTQSPTHLIKTRGQQVTLRCSSQSGHNTVSWYQQALGQGPQFIFQYYREEENGRGNFPPRFSGLQFPNYSSELNVNALELDDSALYLCASSGTLDTDTQYFGPGTRLTVL.